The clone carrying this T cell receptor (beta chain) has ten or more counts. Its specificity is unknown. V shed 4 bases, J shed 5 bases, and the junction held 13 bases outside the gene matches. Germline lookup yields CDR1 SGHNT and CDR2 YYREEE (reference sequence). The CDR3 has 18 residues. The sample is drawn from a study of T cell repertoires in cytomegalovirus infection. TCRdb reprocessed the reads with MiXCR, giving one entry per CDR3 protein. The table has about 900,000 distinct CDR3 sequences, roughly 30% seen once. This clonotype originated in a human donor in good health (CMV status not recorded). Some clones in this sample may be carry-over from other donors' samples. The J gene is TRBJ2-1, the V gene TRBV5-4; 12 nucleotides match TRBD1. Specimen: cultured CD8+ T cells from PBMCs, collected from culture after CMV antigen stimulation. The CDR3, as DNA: TGTGCCAGCAGCGCGGTGCTGGGACAGGGGGCGCTCGACAATGAGCAGTTCTTC. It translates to CASSAVLGQGALDNEQFF.